These 30 T cell receptor beta chains came from one sample sequenced in a study of blood T cell repertoires in COVID-19. Sequenced by immunoSEQ multiplex PCR; TCRdb stores in-frame clones only, minus some. Of under 200,000 clones listed, roughly 86% were seen once; the top ten hold 0.99%. Sequencing was carried out using peripheral blood. These receptors were collected from a man between 18 and 29 years old with acute or convalescent COVID-19.

The V gene is TRBV28, the J gene TRBJ2-1; 7 nucleotides match TRBD2. Germline loops: CDR1 MDHEN, CDR2 SYDVKM. The junction had 4 bases not matched to a gene; V was cut back by 5 bases and J by 6 bases. CDR3 length: 13 residues. CDR3 DNA sequence: TGTGCCAGCAGTCCGAGGACTAGCAATGAGCAGTTCTTC. Its translation is CASSPRTSNEQFF. Based on the CDR3 plus reference TRBV28 and TRBJ2-1, the full variable domain is DVKVTQSSRYLVKRTGEKVFLECVQDMDHENMFWYRQDPGLGLRLIYFSYDVKMKEKGDIPEGYSVSREKKERFSLILESASTNQTSMYLCASSPRTSNEQFFGPGTRLTVL.

This clone was seen more than once but under ten times. The V and J genes are TRBV18 and TRBJ1-1, with unresolved D. Deletions cut 1 base from V and 0 bases from J, with 6 bases between. The CDR3 has 14 residues. Germline assignment: CDR1 KGHSH and CDR2 LQKENI. CDR3 in amino acids: CASSPLQMNTEAFF. DNA for the CDR3: TGTGCCAGCTCACCACTTCAGATGAACACTGAAGCTTTCTTT.

V usage is TRBV25-1 and J usage is TRBJ2-2; possible D gene TRBD2, 6 bases. The CDR3 spans 16 residues. The V and J ends lost 1 base and 0 bases respectively, with 9 bases between them. Germline CDR1 reads MGHDK; CDR2 reads SYGVNS. The CDR3 loop reads CASSELEGANTGELFF. CDR3 bases: TGTGCCAGCAGTGAATTGGAGGGCGCGAACACCGGGGAGCTGTTTTTT.

This clone was seen more than once but under ten times. The V and J genes are TRBV5-5 and TRBJ2-7; 7 nucleotides align to TRBD1. The CDR3 has 14 residues. Germline values: CDR1 SGHKS, CDR2 YYEKEE (reference sequence). J lost 4 bases, V lost 4 bases, and 8 bases had no gene match. CDR3 coding DNA: TGTGCCAGCAGCAATCTCGGGACAGTGTACGAGCAGTACGTC. Translated: CASSNLGTVYEQYV.

This clone was picked up one time. The chain carries TRBV24-1 and TRBJ2-6; D not certain. The germline V and J ends were trimmed by 5 bases and 0 bases, with 16 bases remaining between them. The CDR3 runs 18 residues. Germline lookup yields CDR1 KGHDR and CDR2 SFDVKD. CDR3 sequence (DNA): TGTGCCACCAGTGGCCCCAGTCAGGTATCCTCTGGGGCCAACGTCCTGACTTTC. It is translated as CATSGPSQVSSGANVLTF.

This clone was recorded only once. The chain has TRBV7-2 and TRBJ1-2; D might be TRBD1 (5 bases). The CDR3 is made up of 13 amino acids. Germline V CDR1 and CDR2: SGHTA, FQGNSA. V was clipped by 7 bases and J by 7 bases, with 16 bases between them. In DNA form, the CDR3 reads TGTGCCAGCACGACCTCCAGAAGGGGTGGCTACACCTTC. Translation gives CASTTSRRGGYTF.

The chain employs TRBV19 and TRBJ2-5, with 9 bases fitting TRBD1. The germline gives CDR1 LNHDA, CDR2 SQIVND (reference sequence). Germline trimming cut 9 bases from V and 4 bases from J; bases unmatched to any gene: 3. The CDR3 totals 12 residues. CDR3 residues: CASKDRGETQYF. CDR3 coding DNA: TGTGCCAGCAAGGACAGGGGAGAGACCCAGTACTTC.

This chain connects TRBV30 to TRBJ1-3, with D unclear. Per germline, CDR1 GTSNPN and CDR2 SVGIG (reference sequence). Trimming removed 0 bases at V and 3 bases at J, with 15 bases between. The CDR3 has 16 amino acids. CDR3 protein: CAWSVDFSGGGNTIYF. The CDR3 DNA follows: TGTGCCTGGAGTGTAGATTTTAGTGGAGGTGGAAACACCATATATTTT.

The gene calls are TRBV27 and TRBJ2-7, with TRBD1 matching over 10 bases. CDR1 MNHEY and CDR2 SMNVEV come from the germline V gene (reference sequence). The CDR3 has 13 residues. V lost 6 bases and J lost 5; bases outside the gene matches: 4. CDR3 loop: CASRSDRGNEQYF. The CDR3 DNA reads as TGTGCCAGCAGGTCGGACAGGGGGAACGAGCAGTACTTC.

This chain connects TRBV7-9 to TRBJ1-5; D is undetermined. This CDR3 region has 18 residues. Per germline, CDR1 SEHNR and CDR2 FQNEAQ (reference sequence). The V gene lost 4 bases and the J gene lost 5 bases, with 24 bases spanning the gap. The CDR3 loop reads CASSSTIDQKLLDQPQHF. The CDR3 DNA sequence: TGTGCCAGCAGCTCGACTATAGATCAGAAGCTCCTTGATCAGCCCCAGCATTTT.

The rearrangement links TRBV3-1 (or the pseudogene TRBV3-2) to TRBJ1-1; TRBD1 matches 8 bases. Trimming took 4 bases from V and 4 from J; bases not matched to a gene: 8. Germline CDR1 LGHDT, CDR2 YNNKEL (reference sequence). This CDR3 is 15 amino acids long. CDR3 sequence (DNA): TGTGCCAGCAGCCCTGACAGGGGCAGGGGCACTGAAGCTTTCTTT. Amino acid sequence: CASSPDRGRGTEAFF.

The chain carries TRBV18 and TRBJ1-3; the D gene is possibly TRBD1 (5 bases). The CDR3 runs 14 residues. Germline V gene lookup returns CDR1 KGHSH and CDR2 LQKENI. V was clipped by 6 bases and J by 0 bases, with 9 bases between them. In DNA form, the CDR3 reads TGTGCCAGCTCCCAAGGGGTCTCTGGAAACACCATATATTTT. It specifies CASSQGVSGNTIYF.

V and J are TRBV7-2 and TRBJ1-1; 9 bases match TRBD1. Unmatched junction bases numbered 2, after V lost 2 bases and J lost 1 base. The CDR3 loop spans 15 amino acids. Germline assignment: CDR1 SGHTA and CDR2 FQGNSA. CDR3 nucleotide sequence: TGTGCCAGCAGCTTATCGGGACAGGGGAACACTGAAGCTTTCTTT. Amino acid sequence: CASSLSGQGNTEAFF.

The chain has TRBV7-8 and TRBJ1-2, with 8 bases lining up with TRBD1. The CDR3 spans 13 residues. Germline assignment: CDR1 SGHVS and CDR2 FQNEAQ. V lost 3 bases and J lost 8; bases outside the gene matches: 5. The CDR3: CASSFYRGEGYTF. The CDR3 DNA follows: TGTGCCAGCAGCTTCTACAGGGGGGAGGGCTACACCTTC.

The chain couples TRBV7-2 to TRBJ1-5; maybe TRBD1 (5 bases). The CDR3 contains 13 residues. The germline CDR1 and CDR2 sequences are SGHTA and FQGNSA. V lost 5 bases and J lost 6, with 11 bases in between. CDR3 DNA sequence: TGTGCCAGCAGCCGACAGTCCGGTCAGCCCCAGCATTTT. Its protein is CASSRQSGQPQHF.

This sequence joins TRBV10-2 and TRBJ1-4; a weak D match, TRBD1 (5 bases). The germline gives CDR1 WSHSY, CDR2 SAAADI. The V end lost 4 bases, the J end lost 8 bases, and 14 bases lay between the germline ends. This CDR3 spans 14 amino acids. CDR3 nucleotides: TGCGCCAGCAGTGTGGGGGGGGACTACGAAAAACTGTTTTTT. This translates into CASSVGGDYEKLFF.

The chain uses TRBV5-4 and TRBJ2-3, with D perhaps matching TRBD2 (6 bases). V was clipped by 9 bases and J by 1 base, with 12 bases between them. The length of the CDR3 is 13 residues. The germline V gene has CDR1 SGHNT and CDR2 YYREEE (reference sequence). The chain's CDR3 is CATASDRTDTQYF. The CDR3 nucleotides read TGTGCCACCGCTAGCGATCGCACAGATACGCAGTATTTT. The full variable domain, with the rest looked up from reference TRBV5-4 and TRBJ2-3, is ETGVTQSPTHLIKTRGQQVTLRCSSQSGHNTVSWYQQALGQGPQFIFQYYREEENGRGNFPPRFSGLQFPNYSSELNVNALELDDSALYLCATASDRTDTQYFGPGTRLTVL.

The chain has TRBV6-1 and TRBJ2-1; the match to TRBD2 covers 12 bases. Germline loops: CDR1 MNHNS, CDR2 SASEGT. V was pared by 1 base and J by 9 bases, with 10 bases of the junction left unmatched. The CDR3 totals 17 residues. CDR3 in amino acids: CASSEGTSGAGLSEQFF. The DNA for the CDR3 is TGTGCCAGCAGTGAAGGGACTAGCGGGGCCGGATTAAGTGAGCAGTTCTTC.

This clone came up once. V gene TRBV18 combines with J gene TRBJ2-3; D might be TRBD2 (6 bases). Germline CDR1 and CDR2: KGHSH and LQKENI. The CDR3 spans 16 residues. V was pared by 4 bases and J by 2 bases, with 16 bases between. DNA of the CDR3: TGTGCCAGCTCACTGAACGGGGGAACTCTCACAGATACGCAGTATTTT. It specifies CASSLNGGTLTDTQYF.

This clone appeared a few times. The chain has TRBV10-3 and TRBJ2-7; TRBD1 matches at 10 bases. The CDR3 length is 14 residues. Germline V gives CDR1 ENHRY, CDR2 SYGVKD. J lost 3 bases, V lost 3 bases, and 2 bases had no gene match. The CDR3 loop reads CAISDWDRGYEQYV. The CDR3 nucleotides read TGTGCCATCAGTGATTGGGACAGGGGCTACGAGCAGTACGTC.

CDR3 sequence (DNA): TGTGCCAGCCGTACCAGGGCCCACAATGAGCAGTTCTTC. This sequence encodes CASRTRAHNEQFF. The chain carries TRBV12-3 or TRBV12-4 and TRBJ2-1; the D gene is possibly TRBD1 (5 bases). The ends were cut back, 8 bases at V and 5 bases at J, with 13 bases in the middle. The CDR3 runs 13 residues.

The chain employs TRBV7-9 and TRBJ1-1; 10 bases map to TRBD1. Germline V CDR1 and CDR2: SEHNR, FQNEAQ (reference sequence). J gave up 7 bases and V 4 bases, and 12 bases lay outside the gene matches. This CDR3 is built from 16 residues. The CDR3 sequence: CASSSYTRQGAVEAFF. The DNA of the CDR3 is TGTGCCAGCAGCTCCTATACTCGACAGGGGGCGGTTGAAGCTTTCTTT. Filled out from reference TRBV7-9 and TRBJ1-1, the complete variable domain reads DTGVSQNPRHKITKRGQNVTFRCDPISEHNRLYWYRQTLGQGPEFLTYFQNEAQLEKSRLLSDRFSAERPKGSFSTLEIQRTEQGDSAMYLCASSSYTRQGAVEAFFGQGTRLTVV.

The chain joins TRBV18 to TRBJ2-2; possible D gene TRBD1, 5 bases. V lost 4 bases and J 5 bases, leaving 11 bases between the germline ends. CDR1 and CDR2 from the germline V gene are KGHSH and LQKENI. The CDR3 totals 14 residues. CDR3 protein: CASSQMTVTGELFF. CDR3 nucleotide sequence: TGTGCCAGCTCACAGATGACAGTGACCGGGGAGCTGTTTTTT.

The chain couples TRBV7-2 to TRBJ1-6, with D possibly TRBD1 on 5 matching bases. The CDR3 is made up of 15 amino acids. The germline V gene has CDR1 SGHTA and CDR2 FQGNSA. Trimming cost V 0 bases and J 7 bases, with 10 bases left between them. CDR3 in DNA: TGTGCCAGCAGCTTAGCGGCAGGGTTGAATTCACCCCTCCACTTT. It encodes CASSLAAGLNSPLHF.

The chain carries TRBV3-1 (or the pseudogene TRBV3-2) and TRBJ2-2; D may be TRBD1 (6 bases). The CDR3 extends over 14 amino acids. V dropped 6 bases and J dropped 6 bases, with 14 bases sitting between them. Germline CDR1 and CDR2: LGHDT and YNNKEL (reference sequence). The CDR3 loop is CASSNRVRAGELFF. CDR3 DNA: TGTGCCAGCAGTAACAGGGTTAGGGCCGGGGAGCTGTTTTTT.

The V call is TRBV30, the J call TRBJ1-4, with D unclear. Trimming removed 5 bases at V and 8 bases at J, with 15 bases between. CDR1 is GTSNPN, CDR2 SVGIG, per germline (reference sequence). The CDR3 is 13 amino acids. Written as DNA, the CDR3 is TGTGCCTGGGGAGCGTTCCACCAGGAAAAACTGTTTTTT. As protein: CAWGAFHQEKLFF.

This chain links TRBV21-1 with TRBJ1-1; the table gives TRBD1 as D, unverified against the DNA. TRBV21-1 is reported as a pseudogene. The CDR3 consists of 20 residues. CDR3 DNA sequence: TGTGCCAGCAGCAAAGATAGGCTCGGGGGACAGGGGGCCTCGGGTACTGAAGCTTTCTTT. Its translation is CASSKDRLGGQGASGTEAFF.

The chain is built from TRBV18 and TRBJ1-1, with 9 bases lining up with TRBD1. The CDR3 is 18 amino acids. Losses at the gene ends were 4 bases for V and 3 bases for J; bases not matched to a gene: 15. The germline V gene has CDR1 KGHSH and CDR2 LQKENI. The CDR3 DNA reads as TGTGCCAGCTCACTCAACCGACCGGGACAGGGAGGGTACACTGAAGCTTTCTTT. It is translated as CASSLNRPGQGGYTEAFF.

This chain connects TRBV30 to TRBJ2-2; 8 bases match TRBD1. V was clipped by 1 base and J by 2 bases; unmatched bases: 3. The length of the CDR3 is 15 residues. From germline, CDR1 is GTSNPN and CDR2 SVGIG (reference sequence). The CDR3 nucleotides read TGTGCCTGGAGTGAGACAGGGGTAAACACCGGGGAGCTGTTTTTT. Protein product: CAWSETGVNTGELFF.

V usage is TRBV3-1 (or the pseudogene TRBV3-2) and J usage is TRBJ1-5, with D uncertain. Trimming removed 8 bases at V and 0 bases at J, with 11 bases between. Germline lookup yields CDR1 LGHDT and CDR2 YNNKEL (reference sequence). The CDR3 covers 14 residues. CDR3 DNA sequence: TGTGCCAGCGCGGCGTCCCATAGCAATCAGCCCCAGCATTTT. Translation: CASAASHSNQPQHF.